The TCR beta chain described here comes from a study of Graves' ophthalmopathy and Graves' hyperthyroidism. This clonotype has at least ten counts. Germline V gene sequence: CDR1 SGHTS, CDR2 YDEGEE. The CDR3 runs to 14 residues. V was shortened by 0 bases and J by 7 bases, with 14 bases between the two germline ends. Transcripts of RNA were the source for amplifying TCR beta CDR3 regions. First-round RT-PCR relied on HTBI primers, and a second-round multiplex PCR came next. In TCRdb, the multiplex PCR reads were re-called with MiXCR into one record per CDR3 protein. The sample yields 600,000 to 700,000 distinct CDR3 sequences, about 41% seen once.

This sequence was found in an adult man with Graves' ophthalmopathy. The source material was peripheral blood. The chain has TRBV5-8 and TRBJ2-7; D call uncertain. This CDR3 reads CASSLGASVIEQYF. The CDR3 bases are TGTGCCAGCAGCTTGGGGGCATCGGTGATTGAGCAGTACTTC.